This T cell receptor (beta chain) was captured by sequencing in a study of vaccination and CD4 T cells after COVID-19. Looking at the study overall: Convalescent patients gave post-COVID blood a median approximately 100 days post-diagnosis, range 35 to 161. The peptides that stimulated the cells were overlapping spike peptides from SARS-CoV-2, HCoV-NL63, HCoV-OC43 and HCoV-229E.

This CDR3 contains 14 residues. The germline V and J ends were trimmed by 5 bases and 4 bases, with 14 bases remaining between them. Per germline, CDR1 MNHEY and CDR2 SMNVEV (reference sequence). The Oncomine TCR Beta short-read assay sequenced DNA from cultured CD4+ T cells. Genomic DNA was drawn out of CD4+ T cells grown in culture. TCRdb redid the calling of the PCR reads with MiXCR, one entry per CDR3 protein. The sample shows approximately 15,000 distinct CDR3 sequences, around 24% of them seen only once. This clonotype rates as medium-sized. Its antigen is still unknown. Treatment noted: roughly 11-day PBMC culture with coronavirus spike peptide pools or control peptides (ViraFEST assay).

The clonotype originates from a human donor with COVID-19. Input material: cultured CD4+ T cells from blood. This sequence joins TRBV27 and TRBJ1-1; D is perhaps TRBD1 (5 bases). CDR3 sequence (DNA): TGTGCCAGCAGTCCTTGGGGGTCCGCCACTGAAGCTTTCTTT. Amino acid sequence: CASSPWGSATEAFF.